This TCR beta chain is drawn from a study of blood T cell repertoires in COVID-19. Background on the study: The United States, Italy and Spain provided the acute and convalescent COVID-19 samples. PBMCs, B-cell-depleted T cells, or T cells were the source of the cDNA or gDNA that made up the material.

Authors' processing steps: The assay estimated nucleated cells by amplifying reference gene primers. Here immunoSEQ multiplex PCR was the method, and the copy in TCRdb shows in-frame clones only, minus some. The V and J calls and clone size were taken over from that table, and D and trimming were inferred from the DNA. The sample lists 110,000 or so clones, about 86% occurring once. This receptor was taken from an elderly man with acute or convalescent COVID-19. Sequencing input: peripheral blood.

The CDR3 bases are TGTGCCAGCAGCAAACCAACGGGGAGCTACTCCTACGAGCAGTACTTC. This gives the protein CASSKPTGSYSYEQYF. This rearrangement joins TRBV5-8 to TRBJ2-7; D possibly corresponds to TRBD2 (5 bases). V lost 4 bases to trimming and J lost 0 bases, with 17 bases between them. There are 16 residues in the CDR3. The germline V gene encodes CDR1 SGHTS and CDR2 YDEGEE.